These T cell receptor beta chains were read from a single sample in a study of regulatory T cells in long-lasting Graves disease. One entry per CDR3 protein, called by TCRdb with MiXCR from the multiplex PCR reads. The sample has 300,000 to 400,000 distinct CDR3 sequences; less than 20% are singletons. Specimen: peripheral blood mononuclear cells (PBMCs), collected at new diagnosis, from a patient treated with antithyroid drugs. Every receptor here comes from a female donor with Graves disease. Each CDR3 is given with its conserved first and last residue. The order of the fields is J gene, clone size, D gene, V gene, CDR3 DNA, CDR3 protein. The D gene is left open where the match is weak. Clone size is stated in some rows and not others, as once, few, many or a class when expanded.

>TRBJ2-1|many|TRBD2|TRBV12-3/TRBV12-4
TGTGCCAGCAGTTTAATTACTAGCGGGAGAGTCGATGAGCAGTTCTTC
CASSLITSGRVDEQFF
>TRBJ1-3|few|.|TRBV4-1
TGCGCCAGCAGCCAAGGGGGCGGGCGCAGGGTCTCTGGAAACACCATATATTTT
CASSQGGGRRVSGNTIYF
>TRBJ2-7|.|TRBD2|TRBV27
TGTGCCAGCAGTTTATTGCGGCGGGAGGGCGCGTACGAGCAGTACTTC
CASSLLRREGAYEQYF
>TRBJ1-2|few|.|TRBV4-1
TGCGCCAGCAGCCAAGAAGACAGCGGGAACTATGGCTACACCTTC
CASSQEDSGNYGYTF
>TRBJ2-7|.|.|TRBV4-1
TGCGCCAGCAGCCAAGCGGCGGGGACCTACGAGCAGTACTTC
CASSQAAGTYEQYF
>TRBJ1-2|many|.|TRBV7-9
TGTGCCAGCAGCCGGGGGGGCCAGGTCTATGGCTACACCTTC
CASSRGGQVYGYTF
>TRBJ1-1|many|TRBD1|TRBV3-1
TGCGCCAGCAGCCAAAGCAGGGGGGGCACTGAAGCTTTCTTT
CASSQSRGGTEAFF
>TRBJ2-6|many|TRBD1|TRBV28
TGTGCCAGCAGACTGGGTCCCAGGGGGCTTAAAGCGACCTCTGGGGCCAACGTCCTGACTTTC
CASRLGPRGLKATSGANVLTF
>TRBJ2-1|many|.|TRBV24-1
TGTGCCACCAGTGATAGGGGCAATGAGCAGTTCTTC
CATSDRGNEQFF
>TRBJ1-4|.|.|TRBV12-3/TRBV12-4
TGTGCCAGCAGCCCACTTACGGGAATGGGTAATGAAAAACTGTTTTTT
CASSPLTGMGNEKLFF
>TRBJ2-7|many|TRBD1|TRBV28
TGTGCCAGCAGTGATGGACAGGGTCGATCCTACGAGCAGTACTTC
CASSDGQGRSYEQYF